This T cell receptor beta chain appears in the sequencing data of a study of T cell responses to AZD1222 COVID-19 vaccine. Study background: Researchers grouped second doses given at about 4 or about 12 weeks into one pool. Study observations and caveats: Donors were largely white British and mainly female; clonal diversity was possibly underestimated.

Germline V lookup: CDR1 MNHNS, CDR2 SASEGT. The V segment lost 2 bases and the J segment 4 bases; nucleotides outside the gene matches: 13. CDR3 size: 17 residues. This clone came up a few times. Its antigen is undetermined. Some clones are missing from TCRdb's copy, which holds only in-frame ones; the method was immunoSEQ multiplex PCR. The sample lists roughly 170,000 clones, roughly 90% occurring once. Sequenced here: peripheral blood, sampled on day 0 of AZD1222 vaccination. The receptor comes from an adult in good health. The rearrangement links TRBV6-1 to TRBJ2-7; 8 bases align to TRBD2. In DNA, the CDR3 is TGTGCCAGCAGTGAACCCTTTTCCGGGAGGGCGAGATACGAGCAGTACTTC. It encodes CASSEPFSGRARYEQYF.